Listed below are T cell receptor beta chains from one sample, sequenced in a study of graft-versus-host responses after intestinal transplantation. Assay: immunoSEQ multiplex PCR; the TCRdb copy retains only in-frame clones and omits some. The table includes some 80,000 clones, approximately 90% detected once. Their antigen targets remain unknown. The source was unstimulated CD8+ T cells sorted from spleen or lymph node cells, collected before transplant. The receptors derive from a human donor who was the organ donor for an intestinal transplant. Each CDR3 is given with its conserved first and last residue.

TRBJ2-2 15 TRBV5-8 CASSPGQGWFGELFF
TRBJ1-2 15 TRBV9 CAGSATLLPTYGYTF
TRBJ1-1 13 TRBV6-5 CASRHGVNTEAFF
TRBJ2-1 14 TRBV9 CASSVASKQGEQFF
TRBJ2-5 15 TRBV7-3 CASSPGTGGVETQYF
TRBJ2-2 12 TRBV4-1 CASRANTGELFF
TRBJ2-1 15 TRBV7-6 CASSLAVARHNEQFF
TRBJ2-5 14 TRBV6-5 CASSYSGGQETQYF
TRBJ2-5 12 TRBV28 CASSFGAETQYF
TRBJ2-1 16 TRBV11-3 CASSSETSGSVDEQFF
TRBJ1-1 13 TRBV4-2 CASREGTNTEAFF
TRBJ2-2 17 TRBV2 CASTPLAGGNPTGELFF
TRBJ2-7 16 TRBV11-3 CASSLEVGLYPYEQYF
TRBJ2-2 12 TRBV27 CASTGRNGELFF
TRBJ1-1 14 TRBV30 CAWGQGFGNTEAFF
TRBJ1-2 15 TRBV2 CASSEFRGREDGYTF
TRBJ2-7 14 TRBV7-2 CASSLTLTPYEQYF
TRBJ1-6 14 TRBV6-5 CASRPDSYNSPLHF
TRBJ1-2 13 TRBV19 CASSIGTDYGYTF
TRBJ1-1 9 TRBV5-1 CATPLTPFF
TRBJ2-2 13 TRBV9 CASSGRGPGELSF
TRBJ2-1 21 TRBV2 CASYRSSTPSRDISSYNEQFF
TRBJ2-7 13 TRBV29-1 CSVIGQGGYEQYF
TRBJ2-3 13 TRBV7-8 CASTPGLADTQYF
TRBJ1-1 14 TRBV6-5 CASSYSAGDTEAFF
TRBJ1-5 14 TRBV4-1 CASSHLPMGQPQHF
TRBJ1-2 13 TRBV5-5 CASSSTHYYGYTF
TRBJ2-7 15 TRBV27 CASSLSRTGFYEQYF
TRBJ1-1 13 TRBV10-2 CASRQGLNTEAFF